This T cell receptor beta chain was recorded in a study of blood T cell repertoires in COVID-19. Only in-frame clones appear in the TCRdb table, and some are missing; sequencing was by immunoSEQ multiplex PCR. The sample consists of 200,000 to 250,000 clones, 84% of them appearing once. With 1 base clipped from V and 2 bases from J, the junction kept 5 bases outside the gene matches. Germline CDR1 and CDR2: MNHEY and SMNVEV (reference sequence). This CDR3 comprises 16 residues. The specimen sequenced was peripheral blood. This chain uses TRBV27 with TRBJ2-3, with 8 bases aligning to TRBD2. This TCR was sampled from a woman over 75 with COVID-19, enrolled during active disease. CDR3 amino acids: CASSLFFGGDTDTQYF. As DNA, the CDR3 is TGTGCCAGCAGTTTATTCTTCGGGGGGGACACAGATACGCAGTATTTT.